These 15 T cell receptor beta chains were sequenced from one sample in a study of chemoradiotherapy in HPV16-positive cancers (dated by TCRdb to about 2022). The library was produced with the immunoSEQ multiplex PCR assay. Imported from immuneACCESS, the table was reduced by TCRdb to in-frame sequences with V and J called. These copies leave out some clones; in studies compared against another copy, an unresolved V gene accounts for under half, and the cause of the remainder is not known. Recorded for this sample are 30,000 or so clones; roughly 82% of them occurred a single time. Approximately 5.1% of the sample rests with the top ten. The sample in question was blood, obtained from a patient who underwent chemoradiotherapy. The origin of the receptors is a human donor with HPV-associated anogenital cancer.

The CDR3 here is CASSSWTSPQETQYF. DNA of the CDR3: TGCGCCAGCAGCTCCTGGACTAGCCCCCAAGAGACCCAGTACTTC. The V call is TRBV5-1, the J call TRBJ2-5; 8 bases match TRBD2. From germline, CDR1 is SGHRS and CDR2 YFSETQ. Losses at the gene ends were 3 bases for V and 1 base for J; bases not matched to a gene: 5. The CDR3 totals 15 residues.

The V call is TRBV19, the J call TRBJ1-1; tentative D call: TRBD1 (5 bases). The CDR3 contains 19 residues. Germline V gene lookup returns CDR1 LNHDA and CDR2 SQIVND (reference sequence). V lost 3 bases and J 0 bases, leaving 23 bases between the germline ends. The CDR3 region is CASSIRSPGPGPMNTEAFF. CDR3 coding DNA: TGTGCCAGTAGTATTAGGTCCCCTGGGCCGGGACCCATGAACACTGAAGCTTTCTTT.

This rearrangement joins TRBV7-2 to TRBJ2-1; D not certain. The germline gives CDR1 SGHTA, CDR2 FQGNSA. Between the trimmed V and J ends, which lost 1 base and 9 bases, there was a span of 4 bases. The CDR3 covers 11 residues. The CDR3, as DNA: TGTGCCAGCAGCTTAGTAGTTGAGCAGTTCTTC. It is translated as CASSLVVEQFF.

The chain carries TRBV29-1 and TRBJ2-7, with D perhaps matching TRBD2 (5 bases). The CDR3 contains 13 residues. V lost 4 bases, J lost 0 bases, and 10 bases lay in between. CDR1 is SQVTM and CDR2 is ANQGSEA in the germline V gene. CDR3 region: CSVGGQSSYEQYF. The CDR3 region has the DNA TGCAGCGTTGGAGGGCAGAGCTCCTACGAGCAGTACTTC.

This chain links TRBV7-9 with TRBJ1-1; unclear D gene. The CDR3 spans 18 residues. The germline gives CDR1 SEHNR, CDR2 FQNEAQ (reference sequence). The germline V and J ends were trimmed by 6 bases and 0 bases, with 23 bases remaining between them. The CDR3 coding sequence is TGTGCCAGCAGTCGTAAGCGGTTGCGTGAGGGTTTGAACACTGAAGCTTTCTTT. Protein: CASSRKRLREGLNTEAFF.

The CDR3 loop reads CASSIDPDRNYGYTF. Written as DNA, the CDR3 is TGTGCCAGTAGTATAGATCCGGACAGGAACTATGGCTACACCTTC. The V gene is TRBV19, the J gene TRBJ1-2, with TRBD1 matching over 7 bases. Germline values: CDR1 LNHDA, CDR2 SQIVND (reference sequence). Trimming at V came to 0 bases and at J to 2 bases, leaving 3 bases not matched to a gene. This CDR3 is built from 15 residues.

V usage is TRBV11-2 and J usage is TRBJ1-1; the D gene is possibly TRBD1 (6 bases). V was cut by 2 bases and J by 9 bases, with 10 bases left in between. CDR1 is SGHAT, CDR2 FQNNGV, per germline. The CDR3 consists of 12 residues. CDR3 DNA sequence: TGTGCCAGCAGCTTAACAGGGAGGCAAGCTTTCTTT. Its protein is CASSLTGRQAFF.

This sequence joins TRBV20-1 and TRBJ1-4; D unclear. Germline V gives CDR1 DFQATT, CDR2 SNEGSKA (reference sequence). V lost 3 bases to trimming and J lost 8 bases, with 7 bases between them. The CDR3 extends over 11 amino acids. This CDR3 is CSARLREKLFF. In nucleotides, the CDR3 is TGCAGTGCTAGGCTACGAGAAAAACTGTTTTTT.

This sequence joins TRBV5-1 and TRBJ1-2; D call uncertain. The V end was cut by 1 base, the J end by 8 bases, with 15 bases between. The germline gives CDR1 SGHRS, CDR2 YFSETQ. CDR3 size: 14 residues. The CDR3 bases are TGCGCCAGCAGCTTGTCCTCTTGGACGCACGGCTACACCTTC. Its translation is CASSLSSWTHGYTF.

CDR3 protein: CASSEALHRIQEQYV. CDR3 DNA: TGTGCCAGCAGTGAAGCGCTTCATAGGATTCAGGAGCAGTACGTC. The gene calls are TRBV2 and TRBJ2-7; D uncertain. V was pared by 0 bases and J by 7 bases, with 16 bases between. CDR1 is SNHLY and CDR2 is FYNNEI in the germline V gene. The CDR3 runs 15 residues.

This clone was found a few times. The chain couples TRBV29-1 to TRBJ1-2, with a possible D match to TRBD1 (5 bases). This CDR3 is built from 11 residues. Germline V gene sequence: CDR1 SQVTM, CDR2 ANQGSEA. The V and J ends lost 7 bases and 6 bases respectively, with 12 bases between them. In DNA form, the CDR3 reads TGCAGCGAGTTGGGACGAGATGGCTACACCTTC. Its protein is CSELGRDGYTF.

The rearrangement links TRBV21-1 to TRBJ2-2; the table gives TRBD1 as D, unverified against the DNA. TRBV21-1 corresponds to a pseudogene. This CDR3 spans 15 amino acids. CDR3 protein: CASSSRDRGTGELFF. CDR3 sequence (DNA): TGTGCCAGCAGCAGCCGGGACAGGGGCACCGGGGAGCTGTTTTTT.

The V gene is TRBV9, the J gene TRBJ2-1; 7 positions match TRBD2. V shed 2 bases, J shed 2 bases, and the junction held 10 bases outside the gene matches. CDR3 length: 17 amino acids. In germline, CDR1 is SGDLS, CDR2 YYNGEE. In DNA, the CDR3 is TGTGCCAGCAGCGTGGCTACTAGTGGGGGGGCCTACAATGAGCAGTTCTTC. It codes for CASSVATSGGAYNEQFF.

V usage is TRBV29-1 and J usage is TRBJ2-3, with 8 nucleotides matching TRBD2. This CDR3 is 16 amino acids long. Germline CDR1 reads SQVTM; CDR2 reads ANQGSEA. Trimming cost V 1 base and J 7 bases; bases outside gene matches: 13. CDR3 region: CSVEGGHRGGINTQYF. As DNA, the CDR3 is TGCAGCGTTGAAGGGGGGCACCGGGGGGGCATAAATACGCAGTATTTT.

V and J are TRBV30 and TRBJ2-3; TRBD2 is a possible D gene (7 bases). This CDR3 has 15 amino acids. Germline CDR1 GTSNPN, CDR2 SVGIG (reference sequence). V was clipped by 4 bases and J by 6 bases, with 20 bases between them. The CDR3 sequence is CAWTAEGGAVDTQYF. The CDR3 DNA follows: TGTGCCTGGACTGCGGAGGGGGGGGCTGTGGATACGCAGTATTTT.